A selection of T cell receptor beta chains follows, all from one sample in a study of neurological immune-mediated disorders. TCRdb used MiXCR to reprocess the 5' RACE reads, holding one entry per CDR3 protein. The profile shows 26,000 or so distinct CDR3 sequences, around 6.3% of them singletons. Material for sequencing was PBMCs. The origin of the receptors is a woman in her 50s in good health. Both conserved end residues are part of each CDR3. The order of the fields is J gene, V gene, D gene, clone size, CDR3 DNA, CDR3 protein. The D gene is left open where the match is weak. Expanded clones get a size class; other rows say once, few or many, or leave the size out.

TRBJ2-1 TRBV20-1 TRBD2 many TGCAGTGCTCCCCGGGAGGGTGGGTGGAGTGAGCAGTTCTTC CSAPREGGWSEQFF
TRBJ2-2 TRBV28 TRBD2 many TGTGCCAGCAGTTGGGGCGGACTAGCGGGAGTGACCGGGGAGCTGTTTTTT CASSWGGLAGVTGELFF
TRBJ2-3 TRBV20-1 TRBD2 many TGCAGTGCTAGCCGGGAACTAGCGGATACAGATACGCAGTATTTT CSASRELADTDTQYF
TRBJ2-5 TRBV18 NA many TGTGCCAGCTCAACCCAACGGGCGACGCAAGAAGAGACCCAGTACTTC CASSTQRATQEETQYF
TRBJ2-2 TRBV28 NA many TGTGCCAGCAGTTTATGGGACAGCAACACCGGGGAGCTGTTTTTT CASSLWDSNTGELFF
TRBJ2-5 TRBV5-8 NA many TGTGCCAGCAGCTTGGGACAGGCGGGACAAGAGACCCAGTACTTC CASSLGQAGQETQYF
TRBJ2-7 TRBV20-1 NA many TGCAGTGCGATCCTGGGGAGCTCCTACGAGCAGTACTTC CSAILGSSYEQYF
TRBJ1-2 TRBV7-2 NA many TGTGCCAGCAGCTTAGATGTCCACAGGGCAAACTATGGCTACACCTTC CASSLDVHRANYGYTF
TRBJ2-7 TRBV29-1 NA many TGCAGCGTTCGTGACAGCCTTTACGAGCAGTACTTC CSVRDSLYEQYF
TRBJ2-4 TRBV11-2 TRBD1 many TGTGCCAGCAGCCGGCAGACAGGGACCAAAAACATTCAGTACTTC CASSRQTGTKNIQYF
TRBJ2-5 TRBV20-1 TRBD1 NA TGCAGTGCAACGGACAGGGCGGAGACCCAGTACTTC CSATDRAETQYF
TRBJ1-3 TRBV20-1 NA many TGCAGTGCTAGAACTCAGGACCGGTTCTCTGGAAACACCATATATTTT CSARTQDRFSGNTIYF
TRBJ2-1 TRBV7-8 TRBD1 many TGTGCCAGCAGCTGGAACAGGGGAAATGAGCAGTTCTTC CASSWNRGNEQFF
TRBJ1-5 TRBV7-2 TRBD1 many TGTGCCAGCAGCCCTAACAGGGGGTCAAATCAGCCCCAGCATTTT CASSPNRGSNQPQHF
TRBJ1-4 TRBV5-1 NA many TGCGCCAGCAAACCGGGATCAACTAATGAAAAACTGTTTTTT CASKPGSTNEKLFF
TRBJ2-2 TRBV27 TRBD2 few TGTGCCAGCAGTTTAGTACGACTAGCGGAAAACACCGGGGAGCTGTTTTTT CASSLVRLAENTGELFF
TRBJ1-2 TRBV20-1 NA many TGCAGTGCTAGAGCCCAGGGGTACGATGGCTACACCTTC CSARAQGYDGYTF
TRBJ2-2 TRBV12-3/TRBV12-4 NA many TGTGCCAGCAGTCCGCCGGTGGTGGCCGGGGAGCTGTTTTTT CASSPPVVAGELFF
TRBJ2-3 TRBV5-6 NA many TGTGCCAGCAGCTTAAACCCCACCGGGGCAGGGGACGATACGCAGTATTTT CASSLNPTGAGDDTQYF
TRBJ1-6 TRBV10-3 TRBD1 NA TGTGCCATCAGTGAGTCGGGACAGAGTAATTCACCCCTCCACTTT CAISESGQSNSPLHF
TRBJ2-1 TRBV7-8 NA many TGTGCCAGCAGCTTAGGGGAACGACCAGGATCAGTCGGCAGGGCTTACAATGAGCAGTTCTTC CASSLGERPGSVGRAYNEQFF
TRBJ2-3 TRBV24-1 TRBD2 many TGTGCCACCAGTGTTGCGGGGGGCGCCGCAGATACGCAGTATTTT CATSVAGGAADTQYF
TRBJ2-3 TRBV15 NA many TGTGCCACCAGCAGAGATCGGGGCAACACAGATACGCAGTATTTT CATSRDRGNTDTQYF
TRBJ2-3 TRBV20-1 TRBD1 many TGCAGTGCTAGAGTCCCTGTGGGCAGGGGGATCACAGATACGCAGTATTTT CSARVPVGRGITDTQYF